This TCR beta chain was observed in a study of blood T cell repertoires in COVID-19 (dated by TCRdb to 2020 to 2021). Some background on the complete study: Samples from collaborators originated in the United States, Italy and Spain and spanned both the acute and convalescent phases of COVID-19. The material from the prospective study consisted of cDNA or gDNA derived from T cells, B-cell-depleted T cells, or PBMCs. Deeply sampled blood TCRbeta repertoires from subjects exposed to, actively infected with, or recovered from COVID-19 were included in the dataset. The repertoires were released in a freely available public database intended as a resource for research on the immune response to SARS-CoV-2. The samples were drawn from the first 160 participants of the ongoing ImmuneRACE study and from 1,254 subjects provided by 6 global collaborators. A de-identified subject ID, COVID-19 status, age in years and sex were almost always included in the sample metadata. Where available, HLA class I and class II types were taken from metadata supplied by the sample provider and were not determined by assay-based typing. Here is what the overall study found, with its caveats: Clinical and demographic metadata were provided uncurated, with the amount varying by source and participant.

TCRbeta CDR3 regions were amplified from genomic DNA using the immunoSEQ Assay, a bias-controlled multiplex PCR. In the paper's pipeline: Nucleated cell counts per sample were estimated from amplification of reference gene primers within the assay. Sequence reads were collapsed and filtered to measure the absolute abundance of every unique TCRbeta CDR3 rearrangement. For each sample, productive Simpson clonality was calculated by taking the square root of Simpson's diversity index across productive rearrangements. TCRdb retrieved this table from immuneACCESS and kept in-frame rearrangements only. Not all clones are present; in checked studies, unresolved V genes account for under half, and no reason is known for the remainder. V, J and clone size derive from that table, while D and trimming were established from the DNA sequence. This sample holds about 190,000 clones; roughly 84% were observed only once. The ten top clones hold about 3.3% of the sample.

For CDR1 and CDR2, the germline V gene lists MGHRA and YSYEKL. The CDR3, cysteine through phenylalanine, is 13 amino acids long. The kept DNA is CDR3 alone, 39 bases in frame from the first base. V was cut back by 5 bases and J by 1 base, leaving a gap of 8 bases between them. In the prospective study, participants were roughly 18 to 90 years old, resided in 25 or so geographic areas of the United States, and were enrolled through a virtual design. To assign participants to cohorts, the prospective study relied on clinical history that participants themselves reported in a screening survey and a study questionnaire. Exposed participants were defined as having been in contact with someone with a PCR-confirmed or clinician-diagnosed COVID-19 case within 2 weeks of study entry. In the prospective study, mobile phlebotomists collected whole blood, serum and a nasopharyngeal or oropharyngeal swab from each participant. Prospective study participants could optionally give additional blood draws and questionnaires over a roughly 2-month period. Before DNA extraction, prospective study blood samples were shipped either frozen or at room temperature.

Points on this clone: What this receptor recognizes is not known. No much larger clone is present one base from it, and per-base qualities are unavailable.

Sequenced sample: PBMCs or T cells enriched from blood (not recorded which). This TCR derives from a woman in her thirties who had been exposed to COVID-19. The chain was built from TRBV4-1 and TRBJ1-1; TRBD1 could be the D gene, as 6 bases match. The nucleotide sequence reads TGCGCCAGCAGCAACAGGGCGAACACTGAAGCTTTCTTT. The encoded protein is CASSNRANTEAFF.